Here is one T cell receptor (beta chain) with its context. Its antigen is not identified. The naive CD8+ gate required CD45RO-CCR7+CD27+CD95- phenotype. The data originate from a study of CXCR3-negative and CXCR3-positive naive CD8 T cells. Whole-study results and caveats: Both naive subsets showed comparably high diversity, and memory CD8+ cells showed much lower diversity. Naive cells that were CXCR3-negative or CXCR3-positive used TRBV-TRBJ genes alike, while memory cells diverged. More hydrophobic TRB CDR3s occurred in CXCR3-positive than in CXCR3-negative naive cells.

This CDR3 contains 12 residues. CDR1 and CDR2 from the germline V gene are SQVTM and ANQGSEA. The study made its TRB cDNA libraries by 5' RACE, adding UMI labels. TCRdb reworked the 5' RACE reads into one entry per CDR3 protein, no DNA. The table counts about 86,000 distinct CDR3 sequences; 0.82% lies in the top ten. What was sequenced was naive CXCR3+ CD8+ T cells from blood. Described subset: CD45RO-CCR7+CD27+CD95- naive CD8+ T cells expressing CXCR3 (TNR3+). This sequence joins TRBV29-1 and TRBJ2-7; TCRdb reports TRBD1, a call that lacks DNA to check it against. The clonotype was recovered from a human donor in good health. Some clones in this sample may be carry-over from other donors' samples. The CDR3: CSVLGGSVEQYF.